This TCR beta chain is from a study of T-cell reconstitution after alpha-beta-depleted transplantation in children. This clonotype was recorded at least ten times. The germline V gene has CDR1 SGHRS and CDR2 YFSETQ. CDR3 size: 15 residues. V lost 0 bases to trimming and J lost 8 bases; unmatched junction nucleotides: 6. Molecular barcoding with unique molecular identifiers was used for the TCRbeta library. In TCRdb, the PCR reads were re-called with MiXCR into one record per CDR3 protein. The sample has a few hundred thousand distinct CDR3 sequences, approximately 9.7% seen once. The source was PBMCs from the stem cell graft donor, collected from the stem cell graft. The clonotype comes from a human donor who donated a stem cell graft to a child with SCID. The chain couples TRBV5-1 to TRBJ2-1, with 9 bases fitting TRBD2. The chain's CDR3 is CASSLGSGGQDEQFF. CDR3 nucleotides: TGCGCCAGCAGCTTGGGCAGCGGGGGGCAGGATGAGCAGTTCTTC.